The sequence of this T cell receptor (beta chain) was determined in a study of vaccination effects on CD4 cells after COVID-19. General study findings and limits: Convalescent patients were scarce, and early post-infection timepoints were absent.

About this clone itself: Its antigen is unknown.

Using immunoSEQ multiplex PCR, the repertoire was profiled, and TCRdb retains in-frame clones only, with some absent. Among tens of thousands of clones listed, under 80% were seen once. This CDR3 spans 12 amino acids. Trimming cost V 8 bases and J 3 bases, with 10 bases left between them. Pools of viral peptides were used by the ViraFEST assay to expand antigen-specific CD4+ T cells ahead of sequencing. Isolating CD4+ T cells followed about 10 days of culture. From March to December 2020, the person had a SARS-CoV-2 infection that was confirmed by PCR. Cultures got half-medium changes with IL-2 on days 3 and 7.

The TCR originated in a human donor who had a prior SARS-CoV-2 infection. The starting material was CD4+ T cells from PBMCs cultured with a peptide pool, obtained before COVID-19 vaccination. J is TRBJ2-5 and V is TRBV23-1; the D is unclear. TRBV23-1 is an ORF for which the function is uncertain. CDR3 DNA sequence: TGCGCCAGCGGAGTTAGGGAAGAGACCCAGTACTTC. Residues: CASGVREETQYF.